These 14 T cell receptor beta chains originate from one sample sequenced in a study of radiation and T cells in renal cell carcinoma. Time point denoted: blood 4 weeks post-SBRT, at nephrectomy. Treatment in this sample: 15 Gy SBRT to primary tumor, nephrectomy 4 weeks later. Measured with immunoSEQ multiplex PCR; TCRdb has only the in-frame clones, and not every one. The table shows 40,000 to 45,000 clones, with 82% occurring only once. The sample was blood, taken from a patient whose treatment included radiotherapy and nephrectomy. The receptors come from a woman aged 70-85 years with renal cell carcinoma.

This clone was picked up one time. This chain uses TRBV19 with TRBJ1-1; TRBD1 agrees at 9 bases. Germline CDR1 is LNHDA and CDR2 is SQIVND (reference sequence). This CDR3 has 15 amino acids. V dropped 6 bases and J dropped 3; count of bases not matched to a gene: 8. CDR3 nucleotides: TGTGCCAGTAGAACAGGGGGCGCGAGGCACACTGAAGCTTTCTTT. As protein: CASRTGGARHTEAFF.

This clone occurred once. This sequence joins TRBV6-6 and TRBJ2-2; D gene uncertain. Germline CDR1 and CDR2: MNHNY and SVGAGI (reference sequence). The V gene lost 1 base and the J gene lost 6 bases, with 9 bases spanning the gap. The CDR3 sequence is 14 residues long. CDR3 bases: TGTGCCAGCAGTTACTTGGCAAGAGCCGGGGAGCTGTTTTTT. It translates to CASSYLARAGELFF.

The genes are TRBV11-2 and TRBJ2-3; 9 positions agree with TRBD1. Germline trimming cut 3 bases from V and 0 bases from J; bases unmatched to any gene: 4. Germline V gives CDR1 SGHAT, CDR2 FQNNGV. The CDR3 contains 16 residues. CDR3 in DNA: TGTGCCAGCAGCTTGGGACAGGGATATAGCACAGATACGCAGTATTTT. Translating gives CASSLGQGYSTDTQYF.

The chain recombines TRBV19 with TRBJ2-1, with 9 bases lining up with TRBD2. Germline loops: CDR1 LNHDA, CDR2 SQIVND (reference sequence). J gave up 3 bases and V 3 bases, and 15 bases lay outside the gene matches. The CDR3 is made up of 19 amino acids. The CDR3 DNA sequence: TGTGCCAGTAGTATTTTAGGGGAGGCGGGAGGGATTTACTACAATGAGCAGTTCTTC. As protein: CASSILGEAGGIYYNEQFF.

V is TRBV7-8 and J is TRBJ2-5; TRBD2 agrees at 8 bases. This CDR3 comprises 16 residues. Trimming took 2 bases from V and 2 from J; bases not matched to a gene: 7. Germline V lookup: CDR1 SGHVS, CDR2 FQNEAQ. The CDR3 nucleotides are TGTGCCAGCAGCTTAATCGGGGGGGCCCGACAAGAGACCCAGTACTTC. It translates to CASSLIGGARQETQYF.

This chain joins TRBV20-1 and TRBJ1-1, with a possible D match to TRBD1 (5 bases). This CDR3 contains 10 residues. V was cut by 8 bases and J by 3 bases, with 7 bases left in between. Germline values: CDR1 DFQATT, CDR2 SNEGSKA (reference sequence). This chain's CDR3 is CSTTDTEAFF. Here the CDR3 DNA reads TGCAGTACGACAGACACTGAAGCTTTCTTT.

The chain has TRBV6-6 and TRBJ2-7; 11 positions agree with TRBD2. The V gene end was trimmed by 6 bases and the J gene end by 2 bases; junction bases not matched to a gene: 6. This CDR3 spans 15 amino acids. Germline values: CDR1 MNHNY, CDR2 SVGAGI (reference sequence). The CDR3 DNA reads as TGTGCCAGCAGAGGTAGCGGGAGGGCCACCTACGAGCAGTACTTC. Amino acid sequence: CASRGSGRATYEQYF.

The CDR3 sequence is CASSLTGTLTDTQYF. The CDR3 nucleotides are TGCGCCAGCAGCCTGACCGGGACCCTCACAGATACGCAGTATTTT. V and J are TRBV4-1 and TRBJ2-3; D tentatively fits TRBD1 or TRBD2 (5 bases each). This CDR3 has 15 residues. Between the trimmed V and J ends, which lost 4 bases and 2 bases, there was a span of 13 bases. Germline loops: CDR1 MGHRA, CDR2 YSYEKL.

The V gene is TRBV10-3, the J gene TRBJ2-5; 7 nucleotides align to TRBD2. Germline trimming cut 2 bases from V and 2 bases from J; bases unmatched to any gene: 8. This CDR3 contains 16 residues. Germline V CDR1 and CDR2: ENHRY, SYGVKD. In nucleotides, the CDR3 is TGTGCCATCAGTGAGGGGGGGGAATACTATCAAGAGACCCAGTACTTC. It translates to CAISEGGEYYQETQYF.

The V call is TRBV4-2, the J call TRBJ2-6; possible D gene TRBD1, 5 bases. Germline-derived CDR1 and CDR2 are LGHNA and YNFKEQ. Trimming took 0 bases from V and 2 from J, leaving 14 bases between them. The CDR3 contains 18 residues. CDR3 in DNA: TGTGCCAGCAGCCAAGACCCAGGGCTACACGCTGGGGCCAACGTCCTGACTTTC. Translated: CASSQDPGLHAGANVLTF.

The chain joins TRBV6-5 to TRBJ1-2; 9 nucleotides match TRBD1. CDR3 length: 14 amino acids. The V gene's germline CDR1 is MNHEY and CDR2 SVGAGI. The trim removed 7 bases at V and 4 bases at J, leaving 7 bases unmatched. CDR3 nucleotides: TGTGCCAGCAAGACAGGGGGGGCCTTCTATGGCTACACCTTC. Translated, it gives CASKTGGAFYGYTF.

This clone came up a few times. V and J are TRBV5-5 and TRBJ2-2, with TRBD1 matching over 9 bases. J gave up 3 bases and V 3 bases, and 6 bases lay outside the gene matches. Germline V gives CDR1 SGHKS, CDR2 YYEKEE (reference sequence). This CDR3 has 16 amino acids. The CDR3 loop reads CASSSDRGFDTGELFF. DNA of the CDR3: TGTGCCAGCAGCTCCGACAGGGGGTTTGACACCGGGGAGCTGTTTTTT.

The rearrangement joins TRBV5-4 to TRBJ2-1, with 9 bases fitting TRBD2. The germline V gene has CDR1 SGHNT and CDR2 YYREEE (reference sequence). The CDR3 spans 16 residues. The V gene end was trimmed by 0 bases and the J gene end by 7 bases; junction bases not matched to a gene: 8. Here the CDR3 reads CASSLGGLASWNEQFF. For the CDR3, the DNA is TGTGCCAGCAGCTTGGGGGGACTAGCTAGTTGGAATGAGCAGTTCTTC.

The chain uses TRBV5-1 and TRBJ1-1; TRBD1 agrees at 11 bases. Losses at the gene ends were 6 bases for V and 4 bases for J; bases not matched to a gene: 8. CDR1 SGHRS and CDR2 YFSETQ come from the germline V gene. This CDR3 region has 15 residues. The CDR3 sequence: CASTPGQGVLTEAFF. For the CDR3, the DNA is TGCGCCAGCACCCCGGGACAGGGGGTTCTCACTGAAGCTTTCTTT.